A single TCR beta chain is shown here with its context. Its specificity is unknown. This sample is drawn from a study of OX40 agonist ivuxolimab in advanced cancers. Whole-study findings and limits: On average, CD8+ T cells showed a greater number of expanded clones than CD4+. Antigen specificity remained undetermined for the expanded peripheral T cells.

This table comes from immunoSEQ multiplex PCR, and its TCRdb copy is limited to in-frame clones, with some not included. The repertoire includes roughly 62,000 clones, roughly nine tenths of them detected once, and around 4% sits in the top ten. This material consisted of CD4+ or CD8+ T cells sorted from blood, taken in a trial of the OX40 agonist ivuxolimab. This clonotype was obtained from an adult with an advanced solid tumor such as melanoma, head and neck, liver or kidney cancer.

CDR3 DNA sequence: TGTGCCTGGAGTGTAGGTACCGGGAGGCAGCCCCAGCATTTT. Its translation: CAWSVGTGRQPQHF. The genes are TRBV30 and TRBJ1-5; no clear D. CDR3 length equals 14 residues. The ends were cut back, 0 bases at V and 7 bases at J, with 13 bases in the middle. The germline gives CDR1 GTSNPN, CDR2 SVGIG (reference sequence).